Following are 30 T cell receptor beta chains from one sample sequenced in a study of kidney transplant recipient with SARS-CoV-2 infection. Each CDR3 protein gets one entry after TCRdb re-called the reads with MiXCR. The sample has some 220,000 distinct CDR3 sequences, 29% seen once. Sequences were derived from a blood sample, sampled at baseline and around day 120 from a kidney transplant recipient. All receptors come from a male patient between 25 and 40 years old who had COVID-19 and was a kidney transplant recipient. A share of the T cells may be of graft donor origin.

A note on this clonotype: This clone may be a read error of a much larger clone one base away. The chain links TRBV2 to TRBJ2-5; the match to TRBD1 covers 11 bases. The CDR3 loop spans 16 amino acids. The V gene's germline CDR1 is SNHLY and CDR2 FYNNEI. The CDR3 reads CTSSEAWDRGEETQYF. CDR3 DNA sequence: TGTACCAGCAGTGAAGCGTGGGACAGGGGGGAAGAGACCCAGTACTTC.

The rearrangement links TRBV6-5 to TRBJ2-5, with TRBD1 matching over 8 bases. The junction had 6 bases not matched to a gene; V was cut back by 2 bases and J by 4 bases. The germline V gene encodes CDR1 MNHEY and CDR2 SVGAGI. The length of the CDR3 is 15 residues. CDR3: CASSYSQGARETQYF. The DNA for the CDR3 is TGTGCCAGCAGTTACAGTCAGGGGGCCCGAGAGACCCAGTACTTC.

This clonotype was observed many times. The chain links TRBV19 to TRBJ1-5, with TRBD1 matching over 8 bases. Germline V gene sequence: CDR1 LNHDA, CDR2 SQIVND (reference sequence). CDR3 length: 14 amino acids. Trimming took 4 bases from V and 6 from J; bases not matched to a gene: 5. CDR3 amino acids: CASSTDRESQPQHF. DNA for the CDR3: TGTGCCAGTAGTACGGACAGGGAAAGTCAGCCCCAGCATTTT.

This clonotype was recorded at least ten times. The chain employs TRBV19 and TRBJ2-1; TRBD2 matches 9 bases. CDR1 LNHDA and CDR2 SQIVND come from the germline V gene (reference sequence). The CDR3 extends over 15 amino acids. With 4 bases clipped from V and 8 bases from J, the junction kept 9 bases outside the gene matches. CDR3 region: CASSKGAGGIDEQFF. Here the CDR3 DNA reads TGTGCCAGTAGTAAAGGAGCGGGGGGTATTGATGAGCAGTTCTTC. The whole variable domain, remainder taken from reference TRBV19 and TRBJ2-1, is DGGITQSPKYLFRKEGQNVTLSCEQNLNHDAMYWYRQDPGQGLRLIYYSQIVNDFQKGDIAEGYSVSREKKESFPLTVTSAQKNPTAFYLCASSKGAGGIDEQFFGPGTRLTVL.

Ten or more counts support this clonotype. The chain is built from TRBV15 and TRBJ1-6; 7 positions agree with TRBD1. The CDR3 is made up of 14 amino acids. The junction had 4 bases not matched to a gene; V was cut back by 2 bases and J by 9 bases. Germline V gives CDR1 LNHNV, CDR2 YYDKDF (reference sequence). The CDR3 sequence is CATSRPTGASPLHF. In DNA, the CDR3 is TGTGCCACCAGCAGACCTACAGGGGCTTCACCCCTCCACTTT.

With regard to this clonotype: This may come from a read error, since a much larger clone is one base off. The rearrangement joins TRBV3-1 to TRBJ2-7, with D perhaps TRBD2 (6 bases). Germline loops: CDR1 LGHDT, CDR2 YNNKEL (reference sequence). This CDR3 spans 14 amino acids. CDR3 DNA sequence: TGTGCCAGCAACCAACGGGAGCTACCCTACGAGCAGTACTTC. The encoded protein is CASNQRELPYEQYF.

This chain connects TRBV29-1 to TRBJ2-6; D not certain. This CDR3 is built from 15 residues. Germline V CDR1 and CDR2: SQVTM, ANQGSEA. V lost 6 bases and J 2 bases, leaving 14 bases between the germline ends. CDR3 loop: CSVDPLGPGANVLTF. The CDR3 nucleotides read TGCAGCGTCGACCCGCTAGGTCCTGGGGCCAACGTCCTGACTTTC.

Of note for this clonotype: A read error may explain this, as a much larger clone is one base away. The chain has TRBV5-5 and TRBJ1-5, with TRBD1 identical over 7 bases. V gave up 0 bases and J gave up 5 bases; unmatched junction bases: 8. The germline CDR1 and CDR2 sequences are SGHKS and YYEKEE (reference sequence). The CDR3 loop spans 16 amino acids. CDR3 DNA sequence: TGTGCCAGCAGCTTGGATGGCCAGGGGGGGGATCAGCCCCAGCATTTT. Amino acids: CASSLDGQGGDQPQHF.

This clonotype has a count of ten or more. The J gene is TRBJ1-1, the V gene TRBV3-1; D is ambiguous. V lost 5 bases and J lost 4, with 23 bases in between. The germline V gene has CDR1 LGHDT and CDR2 YNNKEL (reference sequence). The CDR3 contains 17 residues. CDR3: CASSNPIPISIRTEAFF. The CDR3 DNA reads TGTGCCAGCAGCAATCCAATTCCCATTTCAATTCGCACTGAAGCTTTCTTT. Together with reference TRBV3-1 and TRBJ1-1, the CDR3 gives the full variable domain: DTAVSQTPKYLVTQMGNDKSIKCEQNLGHDTMYWYKQDSKKFLKIMFSYNNKELIINETVPNRFSPKSPDKAHLNLHINSLELGDSAVYFCASSNPIPISIRTEAFFGQGTRLTVV.

This clonotype has ten or more counts. This sequence joins TRBV7-4 and TRBJ1-2; no firm D call. Trimming shortened V by 5 bases and J by 4 bases, and 23 bases separated the two germline ends. The V gene's germline CDR1 is SGHVT and CDR2 SQSDAQ. This CDR3 is built from 17 residues. The CDR3 reads CASSNELSARKTYGYTF. Written as DNA, the CDR3 is TGTGCCAGCAGCAATGAACTTTCAGCTCGAAAGACCTATGGCTACACCTTC.

A word on this clonotype: This may be a read error: a much more frequent sequence differs by one nucleotide. The chain uses TRBV27 and TRBJ1-1; weak D call: TRBD1 (5 bases). V lost 4 bases and J lost 5, with 20 bases in between. The CDR3 covers 16 residues. Germline V gene data show CDR1 as MNHEY and CDR2 as SMNVEV (reference sequence). CDR3 protein: CASSSSRGTPETEAFF. In nucleotides, the CDR3 is TGTGCCAGCAGTTCCTCCCGAGGGACCCCGGAGACTGAAGCTTTCTTT.

This clonotype appeared many times. A junction end diverges from the germline sequence, so it may reflect a read error. The J gene is TRBJ1-2, the V gene TRBV7-4; unclear D gene. The CDR3 is 17 amino acids. The germline gives CDR1 SGHVT, CDR2 SQSDAQ. This CDR3 reads CASSRYRSARKTYGYTF. The CDR3 DNA is TGTGCCAGCAGCAGATATCGTTCAGCTCGAAAGACCTATGGCTATACCTTC.

This clonotype was recorded many times. The rearrangement uses TRBV3-1 and TRBJ2-5, with unresolved D. The CDR3 runs to 17 residues. Between the trimmed V and J ends, which lost 5 bases and 5 bases, there was a span of 24 bases. Germline V gene data show CDR1 as LGHDT and CDR2 as YNNKEL (reference sequence). The CDR3 spells CASSLIVPISFSETQYF. The DNA for the CDR3 is TGTGCCAGCAGCTTAATAGTTCCCATTTCTTTCTCTGAGACCCAGTACTTC.

Ten or more counts support this clonotype. The chain uses TRBV7-9 and TRBJ2-5, with 10 bases aligning to TRBD2. Germline lookup yields CDR1 SEHNR and CDR2 FQNEAQ (reference sequence). The V and J ends lost 1 base and 4 bases, in that order; junction bases with no gene match: 3. The CDR3 has 15 residues. The CDR3 nucleotides are TGTGCCAGCAGCTTAGGGCTAGCGGGAGTAGAGACCCAGTACTTC. This gives the protein CASSLGLAGVETQYF.

This clonotype was recorded at least ten times. The chain couples TRBV18 to TRBJ1-1; D uncertain. Germline CDR1 reads KGHSH; CDR2 reads LQKENI. The ends were cut back, 4 bases at V and 2 bases at J, with 5 bases in the middle. The CDR3 runs to 12 residues. The CDR3 region has the DNA TGTGCCAGCTCACTTCAAAACACTGAAGCTTTCTTT. This sequence encodes CASSLQNTEAFF.

A word on this clonotype: With a much larger clone just one base away, this may be a read error. This chain links TRBV6-6 with TRBJ1-2; D uncertain. Germline lookup yields CDR1 MNHNY and CDR2 SVGAGI (reference sequence). This CDR3 region has 17 residues. This CDR3 is CASSAPLGGRKTYDYTF. In nucleotides, the CDR3 is TGTGCCAGCAGTGCTCCACTAGGTGGGAGAAAGACCTATGACTACACCTTC.

On this clonotype: Mismatch with germline at one junction end may stem from a read error. This chain uses TRBV19 with TRBJ1-2; D gene ambiguous. This CDR3 is 17 amino acids long. Germline V lookup: CDR1 LNHDA, CDR2 SQIVND (reference sequence). Written as DNA, the CDR3 is TGTGTCAGTAGTTCGGAGGTGACAAACCGAAAGACCTATGGCTACACCTTC. Its translation: CVSSSEVTNRKTYGYTF. The whole variable domain, remainder taken from reference TRBV19 and TRBJ1-2, is DGGITQSPKYLFRKEGQNVTLSCEQNLNHDAMYWYRQDPGQGLRLIYYSQIVNDFQKGDIAEGYSVSREKKESFPLTVTSAQKNPTAFYLCVSSSEVTNRKTYGYTFGSGTRLTVV.

This clonotype was counted ten times or more. This chain joins TRBV5-1 and TRBJ2-1, with TRBD2 matching 13 bases. The germline V gene encodes CDR1 SGHRS and CDR2 YFSETQ. With V trimmed by 1 base and J by 7 bases, 2 bases remained unmatched. The CDR3 totals 15 residues. For the CDR3, the DNA is TGCGCCAGCAGCTTGACTAGCGGGGGGGCGAATGAGCAGTTCTTC. This encodes CASSLTSGGANEQFF.

This clonotype was recorded at least ten times. This sequence joins TRBV20-1 and TRBJ1-4, with a possible D match to TRBD1 (5 bases). The germline CDR1 and CDR2 sequences are DFQATT and SNEGSKA (reference sequence). Trimming left V 0 bases short and J 6 bases short, with 11 bases between. CDR3 length equals 14 residues. The CDR3 DNA follows: TGCAGTGCTAGAGATCCCCCGGGGGATGAAAAACTGTTTTTT. Amino acid sequence: CSARDPPGDEKLFF.

On this clonotype: One base away lies a much larger clone, so this may be a sequencing read error. The CDR3 reads CASSHVSSMRKTYGYTF. CDR3 sequence (DNA): TGTGCCAGCAGTCATGTATCCTCTATGCGAAAGACCTATGGCTACACCTTC. The rearrangement joins TRBV6-1 to TRBJ1-2; no definite D call. The CDR3 contains 17 residues. Germline V lookup: CDR1 MNHNS, CDR2 SASEGT. V dropped 5 bases and J dropped 4 bases, with 23 bases sitting between them.

Note on this clonotype: This may come from a read error, since a much larger clone is one base off. V usage is TRBV15 and J usage is TRBJ1-4; D gene unclear. Germline loops: CDR1 LNHNV, CDR2 YYDKDF (reference sequence). CDR3 length: 11 amino acids. CDR3 coding DNA: TGTGCCACCCGCAGAGCGGAAAAACTGTTTTTT. It codes for CATRRAEKLFF.

DNA of the CDR3: TGTGCCAGCAATCAAGGGACTAGCGGGAGGGTTTTCGAGACCCAGTACTTC. The encoded protein is CASNQGTSGRVFETQYF. The chain recombines TRBV6-5 with TRBJ2-5; 16 nucleotides line up with TRBD2. The CDR3 is 17 residues long. CDR1 is MNHEY, CDR2 SVGAGI, per germline. J lost 5 bases, V lost 7 bases, and 10 bases had no gene match.

Turning to this clonotype: A much larger clonotype is one base distant, so this may be a read error. This chain connects TRBV11-2 to TRBJ2-7, with D perhaps assigned TRBD1 or TRBD2 (5 bases each). V lost 5 bases and J lost 9, with 20 bases in between. CDR3 length: 14 residues. CDR1 SGHAT and CDR2 FQNNGV come from the germline V gene. Here the CDR3 reads CASSLDMRGGGQYF. CDR3 DNA: TGTGCCAGCAGCCTTGATATGAGGGGCGGCGGGCAGTACTTC.

Remarks on this clonotype: The CDR3 does not close with the conserved phenylalanine or tryptophan, likely indicating a read error. The DNA is left out, because the CDR3 cannot be placed on it with certainty; the CDR3 is given as TCRdb lists it. The rearrangement links TRBV6-1 to TRBJ1-2. Counting both end residues, the CDR3 totals 17 amino acids. Germline V gene lookup returns CDR1 MNHNS and CDR2 SASEGT. CDR3 amino acids: CASSKLNSMRKTYGCTL.

About this clonotype itself: This may be a read error: a much more frequent sequence differs by one nucleotide. No conserved phenylalanine or tryptophan is present at the end of the CDR3, so a read error is the likely explanation. The V call is TRBV28, the J call TRBJ2-7; 10 nucleotides align to TRBD2. CDR3 size: 17 residues. Germline lookup yields CDR1 MDHEN and CDR2 SYDVKM. V gave up 5 bases and J gave up 6 bases; unmatched junction bases: 16. The CDR3 nucleotides are TGTGCCAGCAGTATCCTAGCGGGGGAATACCCGCCGGGCGAGCAGTACCTC. This encodes CASSILAGEYPPGEQYL.

In this sample, this clonotype turned up many times. The V gene is TRBV6-9, the J gene TRBJ1-2; D remains ambiguous. In germline, CDR1 is MNHGY, CDR2 SVAAGI. Trimming shortened V by 5 bases and J by 4 bases, and 23 bases separated the two germline ends. This CDR3 contains 17 residues. The CDR3 loop reads CASSLGRPYGKTYGYTF. CDR3 nucleotide sequence: TGTGCCAGCAGTCTAGGGAGGCCTTACGGAAAGACCTATGGCTACACCTTC.

This clonotype showed up many times. This chain links TRBV5-5 with TRBJ1-2, with no clear D. Germline CDR1 is SGHKS and CDR2 is YYEKEE (reference sequence). The CDR3 totals 16 residues. V gave up 7 bases and J gave up 4 bases, with 23 bases separating them. This chain's CDR3 is CASSCNVSRKTYGYTF. The CDR3 DNA sequence: TGTGCCAGCTCGTGCAATGTCTCGCGAAAGACCTATGGCTACACCTTC.

Note on this clonotype: This may stem from a read error, because a much larger clone lies one nucleotide away. V usage is TRBV18 and J usage is TRBJ1-2; tentative D call: TRBD1 (5 bases). Germline CDR1 and CDR2: KGHSH and LQKENI. The CDR3 extends over 13 amino acids. CDR3 loop: CAGSPLARDGYTF. Here the CDR3 DNA reads TGTGCCGGCTCACCACTTGCACGGGACGGCTACACCTTC.

This clonotype was seen a handful of times. The V and J genes are TRBV11-2 and TRBJ2-3; D is unclear. The CDR3 loop spans 15 amino acids. The germline V gene encodes CDR1 SGHAT and CDR2 FQNNGV. V was trimmed by 4 bases and J by 0 bases, leaving 11 bases between them. The DNA for the CDR3 is TGTGCCAGCAGCTCGCAGCTAGTAAGCACAGATACGCAGTATTTT. The encoded protein is CASSSQLVSTDTQYF.

As concerns this clonotype: A read error may explain this, as a much larger clone is one base away. This rearrangement joins TRBV3-1 to TRBJ2-5; D remains unclear. CDR1 is LGHDT and CDR2 is YNNKEL in the germline V gene (reference sequence). The CDR3 totals 17 residues. The CDR3 coding sequence is TGTGCCAACAGCAGCTTGCTTCCCATTTCTTTCTCTGAGACCCAGTACTTC. The encoded protein is CANSSLLPISFSETQYF.